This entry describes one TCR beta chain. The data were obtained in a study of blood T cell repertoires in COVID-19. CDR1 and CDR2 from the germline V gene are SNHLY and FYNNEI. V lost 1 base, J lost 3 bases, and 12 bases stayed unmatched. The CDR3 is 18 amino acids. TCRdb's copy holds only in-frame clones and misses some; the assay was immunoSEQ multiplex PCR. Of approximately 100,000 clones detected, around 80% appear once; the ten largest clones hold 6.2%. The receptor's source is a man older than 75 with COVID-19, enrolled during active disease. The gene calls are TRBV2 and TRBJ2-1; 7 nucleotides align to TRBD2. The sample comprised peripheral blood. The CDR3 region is CASSEVWGERDRYNEQFF. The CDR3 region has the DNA TGTGCCAGCAGTGAAGTGTGGGGGGAGCGGGATCGCTACAATGAGCAGTTCTTC.